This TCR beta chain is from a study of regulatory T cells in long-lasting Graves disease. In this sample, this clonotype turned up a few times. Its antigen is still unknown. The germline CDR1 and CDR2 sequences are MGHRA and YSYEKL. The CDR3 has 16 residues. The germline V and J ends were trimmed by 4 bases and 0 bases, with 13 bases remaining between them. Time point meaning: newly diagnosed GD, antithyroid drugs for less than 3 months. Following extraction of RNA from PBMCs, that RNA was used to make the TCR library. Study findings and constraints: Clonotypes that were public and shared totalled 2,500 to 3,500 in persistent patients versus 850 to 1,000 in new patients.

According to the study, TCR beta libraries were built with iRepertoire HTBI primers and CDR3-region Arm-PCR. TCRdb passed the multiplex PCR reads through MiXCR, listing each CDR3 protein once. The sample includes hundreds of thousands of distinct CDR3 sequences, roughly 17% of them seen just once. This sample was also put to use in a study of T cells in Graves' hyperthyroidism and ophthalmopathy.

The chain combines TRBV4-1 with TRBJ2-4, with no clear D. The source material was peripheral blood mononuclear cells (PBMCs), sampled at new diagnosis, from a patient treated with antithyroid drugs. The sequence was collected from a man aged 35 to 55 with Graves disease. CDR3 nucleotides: TGCGCCAGCAGCCGCTTCGACACTCTAGCCAAAAACATTCAGTACTTC. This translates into CASSRFDTLAKNIQYF.